The T cell receptor (beta chain) under discussion was sequenced for a study of OX40 agonist ivuxolimab in advanced cancers. Study in general: Patients received ivuxolimab, an agonistic anti-OX40 (CD134) antibody. Patients in dose escalation had liver, melanoma, kidney or head and neck cancers. Notes on the study in general: Some nonresponders additionally presented with little normalized T-cell clonal expansion.

Remarks on this clone: Antigen specificity is unknown.

TCRdb's copy holds only in-frame clones and misses some; the assay was immunoSEQ multiplex PCR. The sample yields 70,000 or so clones, around nine tenths seen once. V was trimmed by 7 bases and J by 7 bases, leaving 19 bases between them. Germline V gene data show CDR1 as LNHDA and CDR2 as SQIVND (reference sequence). This CDR3 contains 14 residues. If patients had autoimmune disease history or systemic immunosuppression, they were excluded. The sample was CD4+ or CD8+ T cells sorted from blood, taken in a trial of the OX40 agonist ivuxolimab. The V gene is TRBV19, the J gene TRBJ1-1; possibly TRBD1 for D (6 bases). This clonotype was sampled from an adult with an advanced solid tumor such as melanoma, head and neck, liver or kidney cancer. The CDR3 sequence: CASTPRGAYNEAFF. CDR3 bases: TGTGCCAGTACCCCGCGGGGGGCTTATAATGAAGCTTTCTTT.